Sequencing of this TCR beta chain was carried out in a study of beta chain features in type 1 diabetes. Germline CDR1 reads MDHEN; CDR2 reads SYDVKM. The CDR3 is made up of 15 amino acids. Trimming at V came to 5 bases and at J to 6 bases, leaving 10 bases not matched to a gene. This clone was seen a few times. Expressed TCRB transcripts were sequenced after all isolated RNA was converted to cDNA. The method was immunoSEQ multiplex PCR; TCRdb's version includes in-frame clones alone and lacks a portion of them. The repertoire holds around 200,000 clones, with approximately 13% as singletons. The sample taken for sequencing was central memory CD4+ T cells from blood. The TCR was taken from a woman between 18 and 29 years old in good health. This chain links TRBV28 with TRBJ1-1; 9 bases align to TRBD1. Here the CDR3 DNA reads TGTGCCAGCAGTGGGGGGGACAGGGATGGGGCTGAAGCTTTCTTT. It is translated as CASSGGDRDGAEAFF.